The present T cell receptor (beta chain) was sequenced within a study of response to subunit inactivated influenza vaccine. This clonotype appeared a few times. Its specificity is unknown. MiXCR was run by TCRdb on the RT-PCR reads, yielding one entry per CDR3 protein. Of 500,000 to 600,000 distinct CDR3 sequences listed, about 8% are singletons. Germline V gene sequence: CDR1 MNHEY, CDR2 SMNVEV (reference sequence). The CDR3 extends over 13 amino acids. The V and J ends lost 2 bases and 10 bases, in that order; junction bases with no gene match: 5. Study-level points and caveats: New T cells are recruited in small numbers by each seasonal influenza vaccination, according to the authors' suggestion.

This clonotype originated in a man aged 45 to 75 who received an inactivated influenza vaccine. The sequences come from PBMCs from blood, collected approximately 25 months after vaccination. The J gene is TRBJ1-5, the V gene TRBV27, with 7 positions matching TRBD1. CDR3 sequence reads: CASSLHRGHPQHF. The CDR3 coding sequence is TGTGCCAGCAGTTTACACAGGGGACACCCCCAGCATTTT.